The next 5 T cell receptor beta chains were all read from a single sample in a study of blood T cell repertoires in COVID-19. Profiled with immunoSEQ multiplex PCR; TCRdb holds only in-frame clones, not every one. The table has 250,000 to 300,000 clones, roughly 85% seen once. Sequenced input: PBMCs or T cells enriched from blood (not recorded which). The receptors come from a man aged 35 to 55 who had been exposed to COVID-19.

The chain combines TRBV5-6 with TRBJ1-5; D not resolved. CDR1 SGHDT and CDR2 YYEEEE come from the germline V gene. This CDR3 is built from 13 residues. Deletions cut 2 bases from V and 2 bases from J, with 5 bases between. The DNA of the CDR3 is TGTGCCAGCAGCTTATCAGGCAATCAGCCCCAGCATTTT. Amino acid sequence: CASSLSGNQPQHF.

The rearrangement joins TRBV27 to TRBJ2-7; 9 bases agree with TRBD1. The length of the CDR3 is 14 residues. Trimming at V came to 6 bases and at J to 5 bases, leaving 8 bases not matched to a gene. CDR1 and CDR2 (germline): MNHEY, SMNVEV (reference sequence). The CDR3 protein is CASRKQGASDEQYF. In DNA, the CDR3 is TGTGCCAGCAGAAAACAGGGGGCGAGCGACGAGCAGTACTTC.

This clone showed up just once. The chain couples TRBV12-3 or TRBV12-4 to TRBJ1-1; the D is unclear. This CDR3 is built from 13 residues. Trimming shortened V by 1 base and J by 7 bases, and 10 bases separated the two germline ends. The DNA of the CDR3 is TGTGCCAGCAGTTTAGGGGCCAAACTTGAAGCTTTCTTT. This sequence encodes CASSLGAKLEAFF.

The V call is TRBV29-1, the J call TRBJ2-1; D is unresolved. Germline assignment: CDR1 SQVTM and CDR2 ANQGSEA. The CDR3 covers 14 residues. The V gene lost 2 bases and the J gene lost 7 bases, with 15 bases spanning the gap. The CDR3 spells CSVESVPMSNEQFF. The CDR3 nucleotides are TGCAGCGTTGAATCGGTCCCTATGTCTAATGAGCAGTTCTTC.

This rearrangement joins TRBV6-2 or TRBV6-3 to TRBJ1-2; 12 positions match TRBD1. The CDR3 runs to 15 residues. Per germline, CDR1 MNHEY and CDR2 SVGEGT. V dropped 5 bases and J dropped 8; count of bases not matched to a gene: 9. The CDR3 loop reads CASSHPGQGARGYTF. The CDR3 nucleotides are TGTGCCAGCAGTCACCCGGGACAGGGGGCGCGAGGCTACACCTTC.